The present T cell receptor (beta chain) was sequenced within a study of blood T cell repertoires in COVID-19. About the study: Donors in the United States, Italy and Spain gave samples during acute or convalescent COVID-19.

V dropped 4 bases and J dropped 8 bases, with 12 bases sitting between them. CDR1 is SGHTA, CDR2 FQGNSA, per germline. This CDR3 region has 14 residues. Profiled with immunoSEQ multiplex PCR; TCRdb holds only in-frame clones, not every one. The sample has more than 200,000 clones, approximately 80% seen once. What the recovered Cohort 3 donors had was two negative PCRs, clearance, or symptom resolution. The specimen sequenced was PBMCs or T cells enriched from blood (not recorded which). J is TRBJ1-6 and V is TRBV7-2; a possible D gene is TRBD1 (6 bases). The TCR was taken from a man between 60 and 70 years old who had recovered from COVID-19. CDR3 sequence (DNA): TGTGCCAGCAGCTCACAGGGTATCCATTCACCCCTCCACTTT. It yields the protein CASSSQGIHSPLHF.